These 27 T cell receptor beta chains were all obtained from the same sample, sequenced in a study of regulatory T cells in long-lasting Graves disease. Library construction for TCR beta used iRepertoire HTBI primers and Arm-PCR of CDR3 regions. MiXCR, applied by TCRdb to the multiplex PCR reads, yields one record per CDR3 protein. Here the sample spans 580,000 or so distinct CDR3 sequences, 15% to 20% being singletons. Time point indicated: newly diagnosed GD, antithyroid drugs for less than 3 months. PBMCs provided the RNA from which the TCR library was made. This same sample was also taken into another study, of T cells in Graves' hyperthyroidism and ophthalmopathy.

This specimen consisted of peripheral blood mononuclear cells (PBMCs), obtained at new diagnosis, from a patient treated with antithyroid drugs. Receptors were obtained from a man aged 18 to 30 with Graves disease.

This clonotype has ten or more counts. CDR3: CASSKEGRYNEKLFF. CDR3 nucleotide sequence: TGTGCCAGCTCCAAGGAGGGCAGATATAATGAAAAACTGTTTTTT. The rearrangement joins TRBV11-2 to TRBJ1-4; D gene unclear. Germline V gene data show CDR1 as SGHAT and CDR2 as FQNNGV. The CDR3 is 15 amino acids. V was shortened by 8 bases and J by 4 bases, with 17 bases between the two germline ends.

This clonotype appeared a few times. The chain links TRBV7-9 to TRBJ2-1; D possibly uses TRBD1 or TRBD2 (5 bases each). CDR3 length equals 16 residues. Germline lookup yields CDR1 SEHNR and CDR2 FQNEAQ (reference sequence). Trimming pared 5 bases from V and 8 bases from J, leaving 22 bases between. The CDR3 reads CASSLGAGPVVDEQFF. The CDR3 DNA reads TGTGCCAGCAGCCTAGGGGCGGGCCCAGTGGTGGATGAGCAGTTCTTC.

This clonotype was observed at least ten times. Here the CDR3 reads CASSDGTGGFGTNEKLFF. Here the CDR3 DNA reads TGTGCCAGCAGTGACGGGACAGGGGGCTTTGGGACTAATGAAAAACTGTTTTTT. The rearrangement uses TRBV28 and TRBJ1-4, with 12 positions matching TRBD1. V was clipped by 5 bases and J by 2 bases; unmatched bases: 9. This CDR3 is built from 18 residues. Germline assignment: CDR1 MDHEN and CDR2 SYDVKM.

The chain combines TRBV7-6 with TRBJ2-5, with TRBD1 matching 10 bases. Trimming took 4 bases from V and 5 from J; bases not matched to a gene: 10. Germline lookup yields CDR1 SGHVS and CDR2 FNYEAQ. The CDR3 spans 16 residues. CDR3 coding DNA: TGTGCCAGCAGCTCCCCCGGGACAGGGGTGAGGGAGACCCAGTACTTC. Translating gives CASSSPGTGVRETQYF.

The chain has TRBV10-1 and TRBJ2-3; 7 bases agree with TRBD2. With 0 bases clipped from V and 2 bases from J, the junction kept 14 bases outside the gene matches. In germline, CDR1 is WNHNN, CDR2 SYGVQD (reference sequence). The CDR3 has 19 residues. The CDR3 loop is CASSESGAARDYYTDTQYF. The DNA for the CDR3 is TGCGCCAGCAGTGAGTCAGGGGCGGCCCGGGACTACTACACAGATACGCAGTATTTT.

This clonotype came up many times. The chain uses TRBV5-1 and TRBJ2-1; maybe TRBD1 (5 bases). Per the germline V gene, CDR1 is SGHRS and CDR2 is YFSETQ. V was pared by 0 bases and J by 9 bases, with 16 bases between. The CDR3 sequence is 15 residues long. The CDR3 DNA reads TGCGCCAGCAGCTTGGTGACAGCTTTATTCGGTGAGCAGTTCTTC. It translates to CASSLVTALFGEQFF.

The gene calls are TRBV7-9 and TRBJ1-1; D is ambiguous. The CDR3 loop spans 13 amino acids. The germline V gene encodes CDR1 SEHNR and CDR2 FQNEAQ (reference sequence). With 0 bases removed from V and 11 bases from J, the gap between germline ends came to 13 bases. The CDR3 sequence: CASSLASDIEAFF. The CDR3 nucleotides are TGTGCCAGCAGCTTAGCGTCAGACATAGAGGCTTTCTTT.

This chain joins TRBV28 and TRBJ2-2, with D tentatively TRBD1 (6 bases). Germline lookup yields CDR1 MDHEN and CDR2 SYDVKM. V gave up 4 bases and J gave up 1 base, with 16 bases separating them. CDR3 length: 17 amino acids. CDR3 nucleotides: TGTGCCAGCAGTTCTCCGAAGTTAGGGGGGAACACCGGGGAGCTGTTTTTT. Residues: CASSSPKLGGNTGELFF.

The chain employs TRBV2 and TRBJ2-1, with a weak D call TRBD2 (6 bases). The V and J ends lost 9 bases and 3 bases respectively, with 9 bases between them. Per germline, CDR1 SNHLY and CDR2 FYNNEI. The CDR3 is made up of 12 amino acids. CDR3 region: CASGLSYNEQFF. The CDR3 bases are TGTGCCAGTGGACTAAGCTACAATGAGCAGTTCTTC.

Many counts were recorded for this clonotype. The chain carries TRBV2 and TRBJ2-1, with D perhaps being TRBD1 or TRBD2 (5 bases each). V lost 5 bases, J lost 0 bases, and 17 bases lay in between. Germline CDR1 is SNHLY and CDR2 is FYNNEI. CDR3 size: 17 residues. As DNA, the CDR3 is TGTGCCAGCAGTATTACCGGGACGCCGAGCTCCTACAATGAGCAGTTCTTC. Protein: CASSITGTPSSYNEQFF.

This clonotype showed up many times. The chain is built from TRBV20-1 and TRBJ2-1, with D possibly called TRBD1 or TRBD2 (5 bases each). The CDR3 runs to 12 residues. The germline V and J ends were trimmed by 4 bases and 6 bases, with 10 bases remaining between them. CDR1 is DFQATT and CDR2 is SNEGSKA in the germline V gene (reference sequence). The CDR3 DNA reads as TGCAGTGCTACAGGGACCCTCAATGAGCAGTTCTTC. As protein: CSATGTLNEQFF.

In this sample, this clonotype turned up a few times. The junction and the germline gene differ at one end; a read error may be behind it. The J gene is TRBJ2-1, the V gene TRBV7-2; 8 bases match TRBD2. Germline CDR1 reads SGHTA; CDR2 reads FQGNSA. The CDR3 is made up of 14 amino acids. The CDR3 DNA reads as TGTGCCAACAGCCCAAAGGGACTAGTACATGAGCAGTTCTTC. Translated, it gives CANSPKGLVHEQFF.

This clonotype appeared a few times. The CDR3: CASSSSGRYEQYF. DNA for the CDR3: TGTGCCAGTAGCTCTTCAGGGCGGTACGAGCAGTACTTC. The chain uses TRBV19 and TRBJ2-7, with D possibly TRBD1 on 5 matching bases. CDR3 length: 13 amino acids. V was trimmed by 6 bases and J by 4 bases, leaving 13 bases between them. Germline V gene sequence: CDR1 LNHDA, CDR2 SQIVND (reference sequence).

This clonotype has more than one count but fewer than ten. The chain joins TRBV19 to TRBJ1-1; D is ambiguous. The CDR3 length is 13 residues. Trimming cost V 3 bases and J 7 bases, with 12 bases left between them. The germline V gene has CDR1 LNHDA and CDR2 SQIVND (reference sequence). The CDR3 DNA reads TGTGCCAGTAGTATGATGGGATGGGATGAAGCTTTCTTT. Residues: CASSMMGWDEAFF. The entire variable domain, with the rest obtained from reference TRBV19 and TRBJ1-1, is as follows: DGGITQSPKYLFRKEGQNVTLSCEQNLNHDAMYWYRQDPGQGLRLIYYSQIVNDFQKGDIAEGYSVSREKKESFPLTVTSAQKNPTAFYLCASSMMGWDEAFFGQGTRLTVV.

This clonotype was seen a few times. The J gene is TRBJ2-7, the V gene TRBV12-3 or TRBV12-4, with D uncertain. V lost 5 bases and J lost 6, with 11 bases in between. The CDR3 runs to 12 residues. The CDR3, as DNA: TGTGCCAGCAGTCTAGAATTTTCCGAGCAGTACTTC. It codes for CASSLEFSEQYF.

V gene TRBV19 combines with J gene TRBJ1-2; D is perhaps TRBD1 (6 bases). The V end lost 6 bases, the J end lost 4 bases, and 12 bases lay between the germline ends. The CDR3 totals 13 residues. Germline CDR1 reads LNHDA; CDR2 reads SQIVND (reference sequence). CDR3 nucleotide sequence: TGTGCCAGTAGGATCCGGGACACCTATGGCTACACCTTC. Its translation is CASRIRDTYGYTF.

There are many counts of this clonotype. This sequence joins TRBV3-1 and TRBJ2-3; 9 bases map to TRBD1. CDR1 is LGHDT and CDR2 is YNNKEL in the germline V gene (reference sequence). This CDR3 region has 16 residues. V was pared by 4 bases and J by 3 bases, with 8 bases of the junction left unmatched. The CDR3 sequence: CASSPFTGGGTDTQYF. CDR3 coding DNA: TGTGCCAGCAGCCCATTTACAGGGGGCGGGACAGATACGCAGTATTTT.

Only a few counts were recorded for this clonotype. The chain carries TRBV19 and TRBJ2-7; 9 nucleotides line up with TRBD1. Germline V gene lookup returns CDR1 LNHDA and CDR2 SQIVND (reference sequence). The CDR3 has 14 residues. With V trimmed by 3 bases and J by 4 bases, 4 bases remained unmatched. CDR3 loop: CASSIGTGPYEQYF. The CDR3, as DNA: TGTGCCAGTAGTATCGGGACAGGGCCTTACGAGCAGTACTTC.

The table lists this clonotype with many counts. The J gene is TRBJ2-5, the V gene TRBV20-1; 14 nucleotides line up with TRBD2. CDR3 length: 16 amino acids. V lost 1 base and J lost 5; bases outside the gene matches: 6. Germline CDR1 and CDR2: DFQATT and SNEGSKA (reference sequence). The CDR3 loop is CSARARGLAGVETQYF. The CDR3 DNA reads TGCAGTGCTAGAGCGAGGGGACTAGCGGGAGTGGAGACCCAGTACTTC.

This clonotype occurred many times. This chain joins TRBV6-1 and TRBJ2-5; 7 bases agree with TRBD2. The J segment lost 5 bases and the V segment lost 11 bases, leaving 11 bases of the junction unmatched. CDR1 MNHNS and CDR2 SASEGT come from the germline V gene. CDR3 length: 13 amino acids. DNA for the CDR3: TGTGCCTCCCGGCAAGGGCGGGGGGAGACCCAGTACTTC. It encodes CASRQGRGETQYF.

This clonotype was seen only a few times. The V and J genes are TRBV5-8 and TRBJ2-1; D is undetermined. Germline loops: CDR1 SGHTS, CDR2 YDEGEE. The CDR3 is 15 amino acids. V shed 0 bases and J shed 9 bases, with 16 bases lying between them. The CDR3 region is CASSLEGKAQGEQFF. CDR3 sequence (DNA): TGTGCCAGCAGCTTGGAAGGGAAGGCACAAGGTGAGCAGTTCTTC. Filled out from reference TRBV5-8 and TRBJ2-1, the complete variable domain reads EAGVTQSPTHLIKTRGQQATLRCSPISGHTSVYWYQQALGLGLQFLLWYDEGEERNRGNFPPRFSGRQFPNYSSELNVNALELEDSALYLCASSLEGKAQGEQFFGPGTRLTVL.

This clonotype was found many times. The chain carries TRBV12-3 or TRBV12-4 and TRBJ1-5, with D possibly TRBD1 on 5 matching bases. This CDR3 comprises 14 residues. Trimming left V 1 base short and J 6 bases short, with 10 bases between. CDR3 region: CASSLGREVQPQHF. CDR3 DNA: TGTGCCAGCAGTTTAGGCAGGGAGGTTCAGCCCCAGCATTTT.

There are many counts of this clonotype. V usage is TRBV7-9 and J usage is TRBJ2-7, with D tentatively TRBD1 (6 bases). The germline gives CDR1 SEHNR, CDR2 FQNEAQ (reference sequence). This CDR3 comprises 15 residues. The V and J ends lost 7 bases and 0 bases respectively, with 16 bases between them. The CDR3 nucleotides are TGTGCCAGCACTTCCGAACAGGGACCCTCCTACGAGCAGTACTTC. Translating gives CASTSEQGPSYEQYF.

This clonotype was detected only a few times. An end of the junction does not agree with germline; a read error may underlie this. CDR3 DNA sequence: TGTGCTAGCAGCGAGGGGGCTAGTTACAATGAGCAGTTCTTC. It translates to CASSEGASYNEQFF. The rearrangement uses TRBV7-7 and TRBJ2-1, with 7 bases that match TRBD1. Germline CDR1 and CDR2: SSHAT and FNYEAQ (reference sequence). The CDR3 contains 14 residues.

In its sample, this clonotype was seen a few times. The chain recombines TRBV5-1 with TRBJ2-5; a possible D gene is TRBD1 (6 bases). The germline gives CDR1 SGHRS, CDR2 YFSETQ. The CDR3 totals 13 residues. Trimming cost V 4 bases and J 7 bases, with 14 bases left between them. The CDR3 DNA reads TGCGCCAGCAGCACGGGGACACTCGGGACCCAGTACTTC. It yields the protein CASSTGTLGTQYF.

This clonotype was counted only a few times. This chain connects TRBV6-9 to TRBJ2-1; 10 positions agree with TRBD2. Germline V gene lookup returns CDR1 MNHGY and CDR2 SVAAGI. J gave up 0 bases and V 4 bases, and 6 bases lay outside the gene matches. The CDR3 extends over 17 amino acids. The CDR3 sequence: CASSSLAGVSSYNEQFF. Written as DNA, the CDR3 is TGTGCCAGCAGTTCTCTAGCGGGAGTATCCTCCTACAATGAGCAGTTCTTC.

This clonotype was counted ten times or more. The genes are TRBV7-6 and TRBJ1-1; weak D call: TRBD1 (5 bases). CDR3 length equals 14 residues. Between the trimmed V and J ends, which lost 5 bases and 4 bases, there was a span of 14 bases. Germline V lookup: CDR1 SGHVS, CDR2 FNYEAQ. DNA for the CDR3: TGTGCCAGCAGCGGCACGGGACGGCTCACTGAAGCTTTCTTT. Amino acid sequence: CASSGTGRLTEAFF.